A single sample is the source of the 8 T cell receptor beta chains below, sequenced in a study of blood T cell repertoires in COVID-19. The method was immunoSEQ multiplex PCR; TCRdb's version includes in-frame clones alone and lacks a portion of them. The repertoire has about 270,000 clones, about 89% of them found once; the top ten carry 2% to 3%. Source material: peripheral blood. Every receptor here comes from a woman in her forties or fifties with acute or convalescent COVID-19.

This chain joins TRBV7-2 and TRBJ2-1, with D possibly being TRBD2 (6 bases). This CDR3 spans 18 amino acids. Germline V CDR1 and CDR2: SGHTA, FQGNSA. V dropped 1 base and J dropped 4 bases, with 20 bases sitting between them. CDR3 DNA: TGTGCCAGCAGCTTAGTGTATGCGGCGGGAATACTTTACAATGAGCAGTTCTTC. This encodes CASSLVYAAGILYNEQFF.

The chain has TRBV5-6 and TRBJ2-3; 8 bases agree with TRBD1. V lost 4 bases, J lost 2 bases, and 3 bases stayed unmatched. This CDR3 spans 14 amino acids. Germline V CDR1 and CDR2: SGHDT, YYEEEE. The DNA of the CDR3 is TGTGCCAGCAGCCCAGGGGGCAACACAGATACGCAGTATTTT. Its protein product is CASSPGGNTDTQYF.

This chain uses TRBV5-1 with TRBJ1-4, with 9 bases aligning to TRBD1. There are 15 residues in the CDR3. Germline-derived CDR1 and CDR2 are SGHRS and YFSETQ. V shed 0 bases, J shed 8 bases, and the junction held 5 bases outside the gene matches. CDR3 residues: CASSLAQGAGEKLFF. The CDR3 coding sequence is TGCGCCAGCAGCTTGGCACAGGGGGCTGGGGAAAAACTGTTTTTT. The full variable domain, with the rest looked up from reference TRBV5-1 and TRBJ1-4, is KAGVTQTPRYLIKTRGQQVTLSCSPISGHRSVSWYQQTPGQGLQFLFEYFSETQRNKGNFPGRFSGRQFSNSRSEMNVSTLELGDSALYLCASSLAQGAGEKLFFGSGTQLSVL.

The rearrangement links TRBV10-3 to TRBJ2-1, with TRBD2 matching over 10 bases. Trimming took 6 bases from V and 2 from J; bases not matched to a gene: 1. The CDR3 loop spans 14 amino acids. Germline V CDR1 and CDR2: ENHRY, SYGVKD. CDR3 in DNA: TGTGCCATCAGCACTAGCGGGACCTACAATGAGCAGTTCTTC. Encoded protein: CAISTSGTYNEQFF.

The sample holds one count of this clone. The gene calls are TRBV29-1 and TRBJ1-4, with D perhaps matching TRBD1 (6 bases). V was cut by 5 bases and J by 5 bases, with 12 bases left in between. The CDR3 runs to 13 residues. Germline V gene data show CDR1 as SQVTM and CDR2 as ANQGSEA. The CDR3 sequence: CSVLQGSNEKLFF. The CDR3 DNA follows: TGCAGCGTTTTACAGGGCTCCAATGAAAAACTGTTTTTT.

CDR3 in DNA: TGCGCCAGCAGCTTGGCTCAGGGGGCTCTCTACGAGCAGTACTTC. This codes for CASSLAQGALYEQYF. The gene calls are TRBV5-1 and TRBJ2-7, with 8 bases fitting TRBD1. The V gene end was trimmed by 0 bases and the J gene end by 3 bases; junction bases not matched to a gene: 5. CDR1 is SGHRS and CDR2 is YFSETQ in the germline V gene. The CDR3 runs to 15 residues.

V and J are TRBV7-9 and TRBJ1-1; D uncertain. This CDR3 contains 11 residues. Per the germline V gene, CDR1 is SEHNR and CDR2 is FQNEAQ (reference sequence). V was shortened by 7 bases and J by 9 bases, with 12 bases between the two germline ends. Here the CDR3 reads CASTPGYKAFF. CDR3 bases: TGTGCCAGCACCCCGGGGTATAAAGCTTTCTTT. The full variable domain, its missing parts supplied by reference TRBV7-9 and TRBJ1-1, is DTGVSQNPRHKITKRGQNVTFRCDPISEHNRLYWYRQTLGQGPEFLTYFQNEAQLEKSRLLSDRFSAERPKGSFSTLEIQRTEQGDSAMYLCASTPGYKAFFGQGTRLTVV.

The rearrangement joins TRBV20-1 to TRBJ1-1; no firm D call. CDR3 size: 12 residues. CDR1 and CDR2 from the germline V gene are DFQATT and SNEGSKA (reference sequence). V lost 3 bases to trimming and J lost 1 base, with 6 bases between them. CDR3 sequence reads: CSASSPNTEAFF. The CDR3 DNA follows: TGCAGTGCTAGTAGCCCGAACACTGAAGCTTTCTTT.